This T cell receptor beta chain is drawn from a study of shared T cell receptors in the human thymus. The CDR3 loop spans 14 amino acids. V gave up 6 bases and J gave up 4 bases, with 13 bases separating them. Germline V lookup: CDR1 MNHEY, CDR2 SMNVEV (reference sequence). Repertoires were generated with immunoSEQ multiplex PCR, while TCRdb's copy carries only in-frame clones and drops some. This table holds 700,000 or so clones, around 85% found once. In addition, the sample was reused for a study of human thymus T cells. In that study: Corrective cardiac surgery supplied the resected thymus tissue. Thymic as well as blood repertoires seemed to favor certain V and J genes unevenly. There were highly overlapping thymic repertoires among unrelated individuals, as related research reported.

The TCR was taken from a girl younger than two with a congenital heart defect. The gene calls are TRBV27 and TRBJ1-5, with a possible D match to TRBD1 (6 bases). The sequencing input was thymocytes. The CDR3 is CASRPQGPNQPQHF. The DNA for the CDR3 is TGTGCCAGCAGGCCGCAGGGGCCTAATCAGCCCCAGCATTTT.